One T cell receptor (beta chain) is described in this entry. The antigen remains undetermined. Libraries were prepared by immunoSEQ multiplex PCR; TCRdb keeps only in-frame clonotypes and omits some of them. The repertoire includes about 93,000 clones, 80% to 90% of them detected once, and approximately 6.8% sits in the top ten. This record comes from a study of T cell responses to AZD1222 COVID-19 vaccine. For the study at large: Combined were second doses at about 4 or about 12 weeks. Study-wide findings and caveats: Females outnumbered males among donors, who were mostly white British; clonal diversity was possibly underestimated. Baseline seropositivity characterized only 5 or 6 AZD1222 recipients. The study reported that nearly half of spike-specific TCRs target unmutated variant regions.

CDR3 size: 16 residues. Germline V CDR1 and CDR2: SGHNT, YENEEA. V lost 1 base and J lost 4; bases outside the gene matches: 3. This rearrangement joins TRBV11-3 to TRBJ2-1, with 11 bases that match TRBD2. This receptor was obtained from an adult in good health. Here the sequenced sample was peripheral blood, taken on day 0 of AZD1222 vaccination. CDR3 sequence: CASSLGRTSGYNEQFF. The DNA of the CDR3 is TGTGCCAGCAGCTTAGGCCGGACTAGCGGGTACAATGAGCAGTTCTTC.